This TCR beta chain appears in the sequencing data of a study of T-cell reconstitution after alpha-beta-depleted transplantation in children. The CDR3 length is 17 residues. Trimming at V came to 2 bases and at J to 3 bases, leaving 12 bases not matched to a gene. The germline V gene encodes CDR1 MNHEY and CDR2 SVGAGI. At least ten counts were recorded for this clonotype. Its antigen remains unidentified. Study results and caveats: T cells produced anew were the main source of T-cell counts and diversity one year after transplant. At around two months after transplant, the alpha-beta T cells were reportedly derived from several hundred expanded clones that came from non-depleted graft cells. It was surviving recipient T cells and thymic progenitors that gave some patients high TCRbeta diversity at day 60.

This sample's TCRbeta library carried unique molecular identifier barcodes. TCRdb reanalysed the PCR reads using MiXCR and keeps one entry per CDR3 protein. The sample includes 480,000 or so distinct CDR3 sequences, 8% to 11% of them seen just once. The receptor's source is a child aged 2 to 9 with inherited bone marrow failure, due to receive a stem cell transplant. V and J are TRBV6-5 and TRBJ2-5, with 7 bases that match TRBD2. The starting material was PBMCs, obtained before TCRalphabeta/CD19-depleted stem cell transplant. CDR3: CASSYRPPTSEKETQYF. The CDR3 DNA is TGTGCCAGCAGTTACCGGCCCCCCACTAGCGAAAAAGAGACCCAGTACTTC.